Shown below are 12 T cell receptor beta chains from a single sample sequenced in a study of blood T cell repertoires in COVID-19. Profiling relied on immunoSEQ multiplex PCR, and the TCRdb table lists in-frame clones only, not all of them. The sample has roughly 77,000 clones, approximately 90% seen once. Material for sequencing was peripheral blood. The source is a man aged 50 or older with active COVID-19.

This chain links TRBV5-5 with TRBJ1-6; TRBD1 matches at 10 bases. Germline CDR1 is SGHKS and CDR2 is YYEKEE (reference sequence). V shed 7 bases and J 5 bases; nucleotides not matched to a gene: 3. This CDR3 region has 14 residues. As DNA, the CDR3 is TGTGCCAGCGGCGACAGGGGGCATAATTCACCCCTCCACTTT. This encodes CASGDRGHNSPLHF.

The rearrangement joins TRBV28 to TRBJ1-2; 9 positions match TRBD1. From germline, CDR1 is MDHEN and CDR2 SYDVKM. The CDR3 extends over 14 amino acids. V shed 5 bases, J shed 5 bases, and the junction held 6 bases outside the gene matches. This CDR3 is CASSEGQGTYGYTF. CDR3 DNA sequence: TGTGCCAGCAGTGAGGGACAGGGTACTTATGGCTACACCTTC.

The rearrangement links TRBV7-3 to TRBJ2-6; D gene uncertain. This CDR3 region has 16 residues. The ends were cut back, 5 bases at V and 2 bases at J, with 13 bases in the middle. Germline V gene lookup returns CDR1 SGHTA and CDR2 FQGTGA. Here the CDR3 reads CASSNSLRAGANVLTF. The CDR3 region has the DNA TGTGCCAGCAGCAACTCCCTCCGGGCTGGGGCCAACGTCCTGACTTTC. The full variable domain, completed using reference TRBV7-3 and TRBJ2-6, is GAGVSQTPSNKVTEKGKYVELRCDPISGHTALYWYRQSLGQGPEFLIYFQGTGAADDSGLPNDRFFAVRPEGSVSTLKIQRTERGDSAVYLCASSNSLRAGANVLTFGAGSRLTVL.

The CDR3 DNA reads TGTGCCAGCAGCCAGGGACTAGCGGGAGGGCCGGGTACAGATACGCAGTATTTT. Protein sequence: CASSQGLAGGPGTDTQYF. The V call is TRBV4-2, the J call TRBJ2-3; TRBD2 agrees at 16 bases. The CDR3 covers 18 residues. Trimming cost V 3 bases and J 3 bases; bases outside gene matches: 6. From germline, CDR1 is LGHNA and CDR2 YNFKEQ.

The rearrangement links TRBV7-9 to TRBJ2-2, with D maybe TRBD2 (6 bases). V shed 6 bases and J shed 6 bases, with 14 bases lying between them. CDR3 length equals 14 residues. Germline V gene data show CDR1 as SEHNR and CDR2 as FQNEAQ (reference sequence). CDR3 protein: CASRTSVSAGELFF. CDR3 coding DNA: TGTGCCAGCAGGACTAGTGTTTCAGCCGGGGAGCTGTTTTTT.

The V gene is TRBV7-2, the J gene TRBJ2-7, with D tentatively TRBD2 (6 bases). V gave up 5 bases and J gave up 0 bases, with 14 bases separating them. This CDR3 is 15 amino acids long. Looked up from germline, CDR1 is SGHTA and CDR2 is FQGNSA. CDR3 nucleotide sequence: TGTGCCAGCAGCCAGTCCCGGGGACTCTCCTACGAGCAGTACTTC. Its protein product is CASSQSRGLSYEQYF.

The CDR3 region has the DNA TGTGCCAGCAGCCCAGCGGGGCGGGACGAGCAGTACTTC. As protein: CASSPAGRDEQYF. This chain joins TRBV7-9 and TRBJ2-7; 7 bases are shared with TRBD2. This CDR3 is built from 13 residues. CDR1 SEHNR and CDR2 FQNEAQ come from the germline V gene (reference sequence). The V segment lost 5 bases and the J segment 5 bases; nucleotides outside the gene matches: 6.

J is TRBJ2-7 and V is TRBV5-1; the D is unclear. CDR3 length equals 14 residues. The germline V and J ends were trimmed by 4 bases and 5 bases, with 16 bases remaining between them. CDR1 and CDR2 from the germline V gene are SGHRS and YFSETQ. The CDR3 DNA is TGCGCCAGCAGCCTCCCAATGTCGGGTGACGAGCAGTACTTC. Its translation: CASSLPMSGDEQYF.

The V gene is TRBV18, the J gene TRBJ2-3; 7 nucleotides line up with TRBD2. With 3 bases clipped from V and 0 bases from J, the junction kept 6 bases outside the gene matches. The length of the CDR3 is 16 residues. CDR1 and CDR2 (germline): KGHSH, LQKENI. The CDR3 here is CASSPQVGGSTDTQYF. DNA for the CDR3: TGTGCCAGCTCACCCCAAGTGGGGGGGAGCACAGATACGCAGTATTTT.

The chain recombines TRBV7-3 with TRBJ2-7; 10 nucleotides agree with TRBD1. The germline V gene has CDR1 SGHTA and CDR2 FQGTGA. The V and J ends lost 5 bases and 6 bases, in that order; junction bases with no gene match: 7. The CDR3 is 14 amino acids. The CDR3 coding sequence is TGTGCCAGCAGCCCCGGGACAGGGGCTCTCGAGCAGTACTTC. Amino acid sequence: CASSPGTGALEQYF.

The chain carries TRBV6-6 and TRBJ1-2, with D tentatively TRBD1 (5 bases). This CDR3 has 14 residues. The ends were cut back, 2 bases at V and 3 bases at J, with 10 bases in the middle. Germline V gives CDR1 MNHNY, CDR2 SVGAGI (reference sequence). CDR3 sequence (DNA): TGTGCCAGCAGTTACCAGGGAGGGTACTATGGCTACACCTTC. Encoded protein: CASSYQGGYYGYTF.

The V and J genes are TRBV7-9 and TRBJ1-1; D gene ambiguous. Looked up from germline, CDR1 is SEHNR and CDR2 is FQNEAQ (reference sequence). V shed 4 bases and J shed 6 bases, with 18 bases lying between them. CDR3 length: 15 amino acids. CDR3 sequence (DNA): TGTGCCAGCAGCTCTCGGCCAGCCTTCGCGGCTGAAGCTTTCTTT. Its protein product is CASSSRPAFAAEAFF. Combining the CDR3 with reference TRBV7-9 and TRBJ1-1 gives the whole variable domain DTGVSQNPRHKITKRGQNVTFRCDPISEHNRLYWYRQTLGQGPEFLTYFQNEAQLEKSRLLSDRFSAERPKGSFSTLEIQRTEQGDSAMYLCASSSRPAFAAEAFFGQGTRLTVV.